The 32 T cell receptor beta chains reported below all come from one sample, sequenced in a study of blood T cell repertoires in COVID-19. This table comes from immunoSEQ multiplex PCR, and its TCRdb copy is limited to in-frame clones, with some not included. The table lists more than 400,000 clones, roughly 91% of them singletons. Sequencing used PBMCs or T cells enriched from blood (not recorded which). The receptors originated from a man younger than 35 who had recovered from COVID-19.

V and J are TRBV10-3 and TRBJ1-1; tentative D call: TRBD1 (6 bases). The germline V gene encodes CDR1 ENHRY and CDR2 SYGVKD. V lost 0 bases and J lost 0, with 14 bases in between. The CDR3 is 17 amino acids. This chain's CDR3 is CAISESTGGAMNTEAFF. The CDR3 DNA reads as TGTGCCATCAGTGAGTCGACGGGGGGGGCTATGAACACTGAAGCTTTCTTT.

The V and J genes are TRBV5-6 and TRBJ2-5, with 7 bases that match TRBD2. The CDR3 contains 16 residues. The germline gives CDR1 SGHDT, CDR2 YYEEEE. J was trimmed by 4 bases and V by 4 bases; bases with no gene match: 13. CDR3 loop: CASSNEARLATETQYF. In DNA form, the CDR3 reads TGTGCCAGCAGCAATGAAGCCCGACTAGCTACAGAGACCCAGTACTTC.

The chain combines TRBV5-1 with TRBJ2-3, with a weak D call TRBD2 (5 bases). This CDR3 is built from 15 residues. The germline V gene has CDR1 SGHRS and CDR2 YFSETQ. V lost 3 bases to trimming and J lost 4 bases, with 15 bases between them. CDR3 bases: TGCGCCAGCAGCTCTAGCCAACCTGGGGCAGATACGCAGTATTTT. It encodes CASSSSQPGADTQYF.

The chain employs TRBV6-5 and TRBJ1-2; D gene unclear. CDR1 and CDR2 from the germline V gene are MNHEY and SVGAGI. The length of the CDR3 is 13 residues. Trimming removed 7 bases at V and 0 bases at J, with 9 bases between. This CDR3 reads CASTRAPNYGYTF. The CDR3 region has the DNA TGTGCCAGCACGAGGGCGCCTAACTATGGCTACACCTTC.

The chain has TRBV6-4 and TRBJ1-1, with D maybe TRBD1 (5 bases). The CDR3 contains 14 residues. CDR1 and CDR2 from the germline V gene are MRHNA and SNTAGT. V was cut by 7 bases and J by 0 bases, with 12 bases left in between. CDR3 loop: CASTQGEVNTEAFF. The CDR3 nucleotides are TGTGCCAGCACTCAGGGCGAGGTGAACACTGAAGCTTTCTTT.

This rearrangement joins TRBV2 to TRBJ2-3; 10 nucleotides line up with TRBD2. Germline CDR1 is SNHLY and CDR2 is FYNNEI. CDR3 size: 18 residues. V lost 8 bases and J lost 2; bases outside the gene matches: 16. CDR3 region: CASAQTSGFASSTDTQYF. The CDR3 DNA follows: TGTGCCAGCGCCCAGACTAGCGGGTTCGCTTCATCCACAGATACGCAGTATTTT. The full variable domain, its missing parts supplied by reference TRBV2 and TRBJ2-3, is EPEVTQTPSHQVTQMGQEVILRCVPISNHLYFYWYRQILGQKVEFLVSFYNNEISEKSEIFDDQFSVERPDGSNFTLKIRSTKLEDSAMYFCASAQTSGFASSTDTQYFGPGTRLTVL.

The chain carries TRBV25-1 and TRBJ2-3; D may be TRBD2 (6 bases). CDR1 and CDR2 from the germline V gene are MGHDK and SYGVNS. Trimming pared 1 base from V and 0 bases from J, leaving 11 bases between. The length of the CDR3 is 16 residues. The CDR3 coding sequence is TGTGCCAGCAGTGAATTGGGAGCGGGTAGCACAGATACGCAGTATTTT. Translated, it gives CASSELGAGSTDTQYF. Full variable domain (remainder filled in from reference TRBV25-1 and TRBJ2-3): EADIYQTPRYLVIGTGKKITLECSQTMGHDKMYWYQQDPGMELHLIHYSYGVNSTEKGDLSSESTVSRIRTEHFPLTLESARPSHTSQYLCASSELGAGSTDTQYFGPGTRLTVL.

This clone was counted between two and nine times. The chain uses TRBV5-1 and TRBJ1-1, with D tentatively TRBD1 (5 bases). Germline assignment: CDR1 SGHRS and CDR2 YFSETQ. V was pared by 2 bases and J by 8 bases, with 10 bases between. This CDR3 region has 12 residues. The CDR3 DNA follows: TGCGCCAGCAGCTTATCGGGGGGAGAAGCTTTCTTT. It codes for CASSLSGGEAFF.

This clone was found once. The V and J genes are TRBV3-1 (or the pseudogene TRBV3-2) and TRBJ2-5; D not resolved. Trimming took off 1 base at V and 4 bases at J, with 7 bases between the two ends. Per the germline V gene, CDR1 is LGHDT and CDR2 is YNNKEL (reference sequence). The CDR3 covers 13 residues. The CDR3 reads CASSQVGTETQYF. CDR3 bases: TGTGCCAGCAGCCAAGTGGGCACAGAGACCCAGTACTTC.

The J gene is TRBJ2-7, the V gene TRBV19; TRBD1 aligns across 9 bases. The V gene's germline CDR1 is LNHDA and CDR2 SQIVND (reference sequence). The CDR3 length is 13 residues. The J segment lost 10 bases and the V segment lost 4 bases, leaving 8 bases of the junction unmatched. The CDR3 loop reads CASSTVGQGVQYF. CDR3 in DNA: TGTGCCAGTAGTACCGTGGGACAGGGAGTACAGTACTTC.

The chain is built from TRBV3-1 (or the pseudogene TRBV3-2) and TRBJ1-1; D is unresolved. Germline assignment: CDR1 LGHDT and CDR2 YNNKEL (reference sequence). V lost 0 bases and J lost 1, with 6 bases in between. The CDR3 sequence is 14 residues long. Here the CDR3 reads CASSQDLANTEAFF. Here the CDR3 DNA reads TGTGCCAGCAGCCAAGATCTGGCGAACACTGAAGCTTTCTTT.

The chain links TRBV10-2 to TRBJ1-3, with no clear D. There are 15 residues in the CDR3. CDR1 and CDR2 (germline): WSHSY, SAAADI. V was cut by 3 bases and J by 0 bases, with 9 bases left in between. CDR3 nucleotides: TGCGCCAGCAGTGAAGGAGCGCTCTCTGGAAACACCATATATTTT. This gives the protein CASSEGALSGNTIYF.

This sequence joins TRBV9 and TRBJ2-2, with D hard to call. The CDR3 covers 15 residues. Looked up from germline, CDR1 is SGDLS and CDR2 is YYNGEE. The V end lost 0 bases, the J end lost 7 bases, and 13 bases lay between the germline ends. CDR3 in amino acids: CASSVVSAPVGELFF. The CDR3 DNA follows: TGTGCCAGCAGCGTAGTGTCTGCGCCGGTCGGGGAGCTGTTTTTT.

The V gene is TRBV6-6, the J gene TRBJ2-5; TRBD2 aligns across 12 bases. There are 19 residues in the CDR3. Germline trimming cut 5 bases from V and 4 bases from J; bases unmatched to any gene: 17. The germline V gene has CDR1 MNHNY and CDR2 SVGAGI (reference sequence). CDR3 region: CASSPVLGTSGSKGETQYF. The CDR3 DNA sequence: TGTGCCAGCAGTCCCGTACTCGGGACTAGCGGGTCGAAGGGAGAGACCCAGTACTTC.

This chain connects TRBV15 to TRBJ1-5; D remains ambiguous. The CDR3 sequence is 14 residues long. The ends were cut back, 5 bases at V and 0 bases at J, with 8 bases in the middle. The germline gives CDR1 LNHNV, CDR2 YYDKDF (reference sequence). The CDR3 bases are TGTGCCACCAGCGCGAGGGCTAGCAATCAGCCCCAGCATTTT. Amino acids: CATSARASNQPQHF.

This clone occurred a few times. The V and J genes are TRBV19 and TRBJ1-6, with 7 positions matching TRBD1. V lost 5 bases to trimming and J lost 11 bases; unmatched junction nucleotides: 6. The CDR3 is 13 residues long. The germline CDR1 and CDR2 sequences are LNHDA and SQIVND (reference sequence). This CDR3 is CASSRWDRPPLHF. The CDR3 nucleotides are TGTGCCAGTAGTCGCTGGGACAGACCACCCCTCCACTTT.

The rearrangement links TRBV28 to TRBJ2-5; a weak D match, TRBD1 (5 bases). The germline CDR1 and CDR2 sequences are MDHEN and SYDVKM. V dropped 7 bases and J dropped 0 bases, with 24 bases sitting between them. CDR3 size: 18 residues. The CDR3 nucleotides are TGTGCCAGCACCCTACGCGACAGTTCGAAGGTGTACCAAGAGACCCAGTACTTC. Its translation: CASTLRDSSKVYQETQYF.

This clone was detected only once. The rearrangement uses TRBV27 and TRBJ1-2, with a tentative D call TRBD1 (6 bases). The CDR3 spans 14 residues. V lost 5 bases to trimming and J lost 3 bases, with 13 bases between them. Germline loops: CDR1 MNHEY, CDR2 SMNVEV (reference sequence). CDR3: CASSPRDKDYGYTF. Written as DNA, the CDR3 is TGTGCCAGCAGTCCCCGGGACAAGGACTATGGCTACACCTTC.

The chain combines TRBV7-8 with TRBJ1-2, with D tentatively TRBD1 (5 bases). This CDR3 has 12 residues. V was cut by 5 bases and J by 12 bases, with 16 bases left in between. Germline loops: CDR1 SGHVS, CDR2 FQNEAQ. In nucleotides, the CDR3 is TGTGCCAGCAGCACCCGACAGCTAGCGGACACCTTC. Its protein is CASSTRQLADTF.

The J gene is TRBJ1-2, the V gene TRBV7-9; D gene uncertain. CDR1 is SEHNR and CDR2 is FQNEAQ in the germline V gene (reference sequence). Trimming removed 3 bases at V and 7 bases at J, with 15 bases between. CDR3 length: 14 amino acids. CDR3: CASSFWESRAGYTF. The CDR3 DNA reads as TGTGCCAGCAGCTTCTGGGAGTCCCGCGCTGGCTACACCTTC.

This rearrangement joins TRBV7-9 to TRBJ1-2, with 7 bases that match TRBD1. CDR3 length equals 14 residues. Per the germline V gene, CDR1 is SEHNR and CDR2 is FQNEAQ (reference sequence). V trimming: 1 base; J trimming: 8 bases; junction bases outside the gene matches: 7. CDR3: CASSLVSTGDGYTF. In nucleotides, the CDR3 is TGTGCCAGCAGCTTAGTCTCCACAGGGGACGGCTACACCTTC.

This clone has more than one count but fewer than ten. The chain has TRBV12-3 or TRBV12-4 and TRBJ1-1; a possible D gene is TRBD1 (5 bases). This CDR3 has 12 residues. V was pared by 6 bases and J by 4 bases, with 9 bases between. The CDR3 region has the DNA TGTGCCAGCAGCCCGACAGTCACTGAAGCTTTCTTT. Residues: CASSPTVTEAFF.

The chain is built from TRBV7-9 and TRBJ2-5; 8 bases map to TRBD1. The junction had 5 bases not matched to a gene; V was cut back by 5 bases and J by 3 bases. CDR1 and CDR2 from the germline V gene are SEHNR and FQNEAQ (reference sequence). The CDR3 is 14 amino acids. CDR3 nucleotides: TGTGCCAGCAGCATGGACAGGGACAAAGAGACCCAGTACTTC. It specifies CASSMDRDKETQYF.

In this sample, this clone turned up once. V gene TRBV25-1 combines with J gene TRBJ1-3; a possible D gene is TRBD1 (6 bases). Trimming removed 6 bases from V and 2 bases from J, with 11 bases in between. This CDR3 comprises 14 residues. Germline V gene lookup returns CDR1 MGHDK and CDR2 SYGVNS. The CDR3: CASRAGGPGNTIYF. For the CDR3, the DNA is TGTGCCAGCAGGGCCGGGGGGCCTGGAAACACCATATATTTT. The whole variable domain, filled in from reference TRBV25-1 and TRBJ1-3, reads EADIYQTPRYLVIGTGKKITLECSQTMGHDKMYWYQQDPGMELHLIHYSYGVNSTEKGDLSSESTVSRIRTEHFPLTLESARPSHTSQYLCASRAGGPGNTIYFGEGSWLTVV.

This clone was seen just once. The V and J genes are TRBV6-5 and TRBJ1-1, with 7 bases lining up with TRBD1. J lost 8 bases, V lost 6 bases, and 6 bases had no gene match. The germline V gene encodes CDR1 MNHEY and CDR2 SVGAGI. The CDR3 loop spans 12 amino acids. DNA of the CDR3: TGTGCCAGCAGGGGGGACAGACCGGAAGCTTTCTTT. It translates to CASRGDRPEAFF.

As to this clone: Other DNA sequences of this sample code for an identical CDR3. The chain combines TRBV5-4 with TRBJ1-2, with D uncertain. The germline gives CDR1 SGHNT, CDR2 YYREEE (reference sequence). Trimming left V 1 base short and J 2 bases short, with 6 bases between. The CDR3 spans 13 residues. The CDR3 DNA sequence: TGTGCCAGCAGCTTGCGGGGAAACTATGGCTACACCTTC. Amino acid sequence: CASSLRGNYGYTF.

J is TRBJ1-3 and V is TRBV5-4; possibly TRBD1 for D (5 bases). CDR3 length: 17 amino acids. CDR1 SGHNT and CDR2 YYREEE come from the germline V gene (reference sequence). The germline V and J ends were trimmed by 0 bases and 0 bases, with 13 bases remaining between them. The CDR3 sequence: CASSLAAGPSSGNTIYF. CDR3 DNA sequence: TGTGCCAGCAGCTTGGCAGCAGGGCCCAGCTCTGGAAACACCATATATTTT.

The J gene is TRBJ1-2, the V gene TRBV10-3, with 8 bases matching TRBD1. Germline V gene lookup returns CDR1 ENHRY and CDR2 SYGVKD. CDR3 length: 15 residues. The ends lost 6 bases at V and 0 bases at J; junction bases unmatched: 6. The CDR3 protein is CAIRPGTGTNYGYTF. As DNA, the CDR3 is TGTGCCATCAGACCCGGGACAGGAACTAACTATGGCTACACCTTC.

This sequence joins TRBV2 and TRBJ1-5; D is undetermined. The V gene's germline CDR1 is SNHLY and CDR2 FYNNEI. V was clipped by 11 bases and J by 2 bases, with 16 bases between them. This CDR3 comprises 14 residues. The CDR3 loop reads CARASRTGNQPQHF. The CDR3 coding sequence is TGTGCCCGAGCAAGTCGAACAGGCAATCAGCCCCAGCATTTT.

This chain uses TRBV27 with TRBJ1-1, with D uncertain. The CDR3 extends over 12 amino acids. Germline-derived CDR1 and CDR2 are MNHEY and SMNVEV (reference sequence). The V end lost 7 bases, the J end lost 6 bases, and 12 bases lay between the germline ends. The CDR3 sequence: CASKNPAAEAFF. DNA of the CDR3: TGTGCCAGCAAGAATCCGGCGGCTGAAGCTTTCTTT.

The chain is built from TRBV29-1 and TRBJ1-1, with a possible D match to TRBD1 (6 bases). The CDR3 covers 14 residues. CDR1 and CDR2 (germline): SQVTM, ANQGSEA. Trimming stripped 4 bases from V and 0 bases from J, with 12 bases between. The CDR3, as DNA: TGCAGCGTTGTTTTGGGGGCTCTGAACACTGAAGCTTTCTTT. This sequence encodes CSVVLGALNTEAFF.

J is TRBJ1-1 and V is TRBV5-4, with TRBD1 as a possible D gene (5 bases). CDR1 and CDR2 (germline): SGHNT, YYREEE (reference sequence). Between the trimmed V and J ends, which lost 0 bases and 7 bases, there was a span of 10 bases. This CDR3 is built from 13 residues. CDR3 residues: CASSLVQAREAFF. CDR3 nucleotide sequence: TGTGCCAGCAGCTTGGTACAGGCCCGTGAAGCTTTCTTT.